Listed here is a single T cell receptor beta chain. Its antigen remains unknown. The data originate from a study of T cell responses to AZD1222 COVID-19 vaccine. Measured with immunoSEQ multiplex PCR; TCRdb has only the in-frame clones, and not every one. The sample records 90,000 to 100,000 clones, about 89% being singletons. Broader study findings: Every sample of the repertoires postdated the peak T cell response. Clonal diversity was possibly underestimated; the donors were predominantly white British and more often female.

Germline V gene lookup returns CDR1 SGHTA and CDR2 FQGNSA. This CDR3 is built from 14 residues. V lost 5 bases to trimming and J lost 1 base, with 9 bases between them. The receptor's source is an adult in good health. The chain carries TRBV7-2 and TRBJ1-5; D remains unclear. The material sequenced was peripheral blood, taken on day 0 of AZD1222 vaccination. The CDR3 sequence is CASSGLLSNQPQHF. Here the CDR3 DNA reads TGTGCCAGCAGCGGCTTATTAAGCAATCAGCCCCAGCATTTT. Supplemented by reference TRBV7-2 and TRBJ1-5, the full variable domain reads GAGVSQSPSNKVTEKGKDVELRCDPISGHTALYWYRQSLGQGLEFLIYFQGNSAPDKSGLPSDRFSAERTGGSVSTLTIQRTQQEDSAVYLCASSGLLSNQPQHFGDGTRLSIL.